A selection of T cell receptor beta chains follows, all from one sample in a study of blood T cell repertoires in COVID-19. Assay used: immunoSEQ multiplex PCR; TCRdb lists only in-frame clones, some missing. The repertoire holds 150,000 to 200,000 clones, with about 81% as singletons. The sample was peripheral blood. Receptor source: a woman of 80 years or more with COVID-19, enrolled during active disease. CDR3s include the opening cysteine and the closing phenylalanine or tryptophan. The D gene is left open where the match is weak. Some rows mark clone size as missing; the rest say once, few, many or name a class of expanded clone.

TRBV29-1	TRBD1	NA	TRBJ1-1	TGCAGCGTTGAAGGGTCTTTGGCACGGACAGGGAGGATTGAAGCTTTCTTT	CSVEGSLARTGRIEAFF
TRBV4-1	TRBD1	NA	TRBJ2-1	TGCGCCAGCAGCCAAGTAAACAGGGGAAGGATCAATGAGCAGTTCTTC	CASSQVNRGRINEQFF
TRBV7-8	NA	once	TRBJ1-3	TGTGCCAGCAGCTTAGATACAGCTGGAAACACCATATATTTT	CASSLDTAGNTIYF
TRBV19	NA	NA	TRBJ2-1	TGTGCCAGTAGTCCCCGGGGTAGCTCCTACAATGAGCAGTTCTTC	CASSPRGSSYNEQFF
TRBV9	NA	NA	TRBJ1-2	TGTGCCAGCAGTGCTACCGGCGGGCGGAATGGCTACACCTTC	CASSATGGRNGYTF
TRBV14	NA	NA	TRBJ1-2	TGTGCCAGCAGCCTACGCGGTAGAGCGAACTATGGCTACACCTTC	CASSLRGRANYGYTF
TRBV2	TRBD1	NA	TRBJ1-5	TGTGCCAGCCGAGGGGGCACCGGCGATCAGCCCCAGCATTTT	CASRGGTGDQPQHF
TRBV5-8	TRBD2	NA	TRBJ2-2	TGTGCCAGCAGCTTGGATTTCGGACTAGCGGGAGTGGGACCCGGGGAGCTGTTTTTT	CASSLDFGLAGVGPGELFF
TRBV11-3	NA	once	TRBJ1-2	TGTGCCAGCAGCACTCTAGCTAACTATGGCTACACCTTC	CASSTLANYGYTF
TRBV5-5	NA	few	TRBJ2-7	TGTGCCAGCAGCTTGACGGGGAACTTCTACGACCAGGGGTTC	CASSLTGNFYDQGF
TRBV14	NA	NA	TRBJ1-6	TGTGCCAGCAGCCAAGGGCCAAGCTCCTATAATTCACCCCTCCACTTT	CASSQGPSSYNSPLHF
TRBV20-1	NA	once	TRBJ1-1	TGCAGTGCTAGAAGCGGGGTGGCTTTCTTT	CSARSGVAFF
TRBV6-5	NA	NA	TRBJ1-2	TGTGCCAGCAGAGTAGACAGTCACTATGGCTACACCTTC	CASRVDSHYGYTF
TRBV18	TRBD1	NA	TRBJ1-1	TGTGCCAGCTCACCACCCCAGGGGGCGAGGCAAGCTTTCTTT	CASSPPQGARQAFF
TRBV5-6	NA	NA	TRBJ1-4	TGTGCCAGCAGCCGCTCGGGGTTTAATGAAAAACTGTTTTTT	CASSRSGFNEKLFF
TRBV4-2	TRBD2	NA	TRBJ2-3	TGTGCCAGCAGCCATAACTTGGGACTATACCCCCCTACGCAGTATTTT	CASSHNLGLYPPTQYF
TRBV5-4	TRBD2	NA	TRBJ2-1	TGTGCCAGCACCCCCGGGACTAGCGGAAACAATGAGCAGTTCTTC	CASTPGTSGNNEQFF
TRBV4-1	TRBD2	NA	TRBJ2-3	TGCGCCAGCAGCCAAAGATCGGGGGGTACAGATACGCAGTATTTT	CASSQRSGGTDTQYF
TRBV5-1	NA	NA	TRBJ2-3	TGCGCCAGCAGCTTGGATAGCTCGAGCACAGATACGCAGTATTTT	CASSLDSSSTDTQYF
TRBV7-9	TRBD1	few	TRBJ1-2	TGTGCCAGCAGCCGACAGGGGTCCTTCTATGGCTACACCTTC	CASSRQGSFYGYTF
TRBV11-2	TRBD1	NA	TRBJ1-5	TGTGCCAGCAGCGGCCGGGACAGGGGAAGACAGCCCCAGCATTTT	CASSGRDRGRQPQHF
TRBV19	TRBD1	NA	TRBJ2-4	TGTGCCAGTAGTTCGGGACAGCATCCCAGGCACTTC	CASSSGQHPRHF
TRBV10-3	NA	NA	TRBJ1-1	TGTGCCATGAGTCAGGCCCTGAACACTGAAGCTTTCTTT	CAMSQALNTEAFF
TRBV19	NA	once	TRBJ1-2	TGTGCCAGTAGTATACAGGGTATCACCCCTAACTATGGCTACACCTTC	CASSIQGITPNYGYTF